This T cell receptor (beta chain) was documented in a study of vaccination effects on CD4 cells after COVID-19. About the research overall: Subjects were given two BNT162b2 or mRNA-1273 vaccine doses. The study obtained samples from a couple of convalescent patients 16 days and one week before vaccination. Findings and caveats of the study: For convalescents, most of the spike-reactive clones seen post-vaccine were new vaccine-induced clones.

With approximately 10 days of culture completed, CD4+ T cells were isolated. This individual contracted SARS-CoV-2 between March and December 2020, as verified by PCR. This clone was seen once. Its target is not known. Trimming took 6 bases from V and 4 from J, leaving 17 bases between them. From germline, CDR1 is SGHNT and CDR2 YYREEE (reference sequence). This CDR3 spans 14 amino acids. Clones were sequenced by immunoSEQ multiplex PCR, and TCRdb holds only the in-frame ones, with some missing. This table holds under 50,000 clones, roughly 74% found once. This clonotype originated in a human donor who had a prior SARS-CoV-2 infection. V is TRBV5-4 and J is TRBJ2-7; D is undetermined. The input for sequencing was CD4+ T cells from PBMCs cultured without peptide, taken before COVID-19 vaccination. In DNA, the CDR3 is TGTGCCAGCAAGCTTAAGGGATTGGGGTACGAGCAGTACTTC. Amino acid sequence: CASKLKGLGYEQYF.